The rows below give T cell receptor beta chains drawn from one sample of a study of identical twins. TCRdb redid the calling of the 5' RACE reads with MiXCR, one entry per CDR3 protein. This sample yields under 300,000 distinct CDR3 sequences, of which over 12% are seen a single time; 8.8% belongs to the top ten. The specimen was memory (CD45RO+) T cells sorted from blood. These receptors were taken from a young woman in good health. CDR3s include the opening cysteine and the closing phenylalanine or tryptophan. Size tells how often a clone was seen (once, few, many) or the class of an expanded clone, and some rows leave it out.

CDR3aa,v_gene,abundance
CSVSGQGNGYTF,TRBV29-1,NA
CSARDGQGVKTQYF,TRBV20-1,many
CASSSASGGADTQYF,TRBV12-3/TRBV12-4,few
CASSLAQASPDTQYF,TRBV12-3/TRBV12-4,many
CSAWPGGTDTQYF,TRBV20-1,few
CASSLSPWGTDTQYF,TRBV5-5,NA
CSVGPSAAYEQYF,TRBV29-1,many
CASSPHYSNQPQHF,TRBV12-3/TRBV12-4,few
CSASGQGFNSPLHF,TRBV20-1,NA
CASSVGISGELFF,TRBV2,few
CASRDDPMKWQFF,TRBV28,few
CASSQTGRGTEAFF,TRBV4-1,few
CATSDPGTSSDTQYF,TRBV24-1,few
CASSLGTGLSYEQYF,TRBV3-1,many
CASSGLLAKNIQYF,TRBV25-1,NA
CASSLGLATYEQYF,TRBV7-2,NA
CASSQTDRGEQYF,TRBV3-1,many
CAISVGNSNQPQHF,TRBV10-3,NA
CASSMREGSDTQYF,TRBV19,few
CASRRAGKRAYGYTF,TRBV12-3/TRBV12-4,few
CASSVEGGNQPQHF,TRBV2,once
CASSEDRVRGEQYF,TRBV6-1,few
CASSRKFPKGKVTGELFF,TRBV2,once
CSASGPSTLNEKLFF,TRBV20-1,NA
CASSSTVLQPQHF,TRBV6-2/TRBV6-3,few
CALKVGGEKAFF,TRBV30,NA
CASSGLGGALDAEAFF,TRBV9,NA
CASSQEGTSYEQYF,TRBV3-1,many
CSATPEGLTYNEQFF,TRBV20-1,NA
CASSWRGQETQYF,TRBV5-1,many
CASRQLGQGKNIQYF,TRBV6-1,many
CASSPSGAINSPLHF,TRBV18,NA
CSARRGTGLSEQYF,TRBV20-1,few
CASWGGGRTEAFF,TRBV11-2,NA
CASSFWTGNTGELFF,TRBV5-1,few
CAIRRGSQETQYF,TRBV10-3,NA
CASSSRVRYYGYTF,TRBV5-1,few
CCAMGLAGLTMLGEQYF,TRBV20-1,few
CASSQGGTEAKNIQYF,TRBV14,many
CASSLGGITDTQYF,TRBV5-5,NA
CASSGFGASSYNEQFF,TRBV2,few
CASSEEGLLRGYTF,TRBV14,NA
CASSLGGAGIIYNEQFF,TRBV11-2,NA
CAISGGILSYEQYF,TRBV10-3,many
CASSLRLAGAETQYF,TRBV13,NA
CASSQNTLWETQYF,TRBV4-3,NA
CASTGLAGYEQYF,TRBV6-1,NA
CSGVMNTEAFF,TRBV29-1,NA
CSANPRQGTGSPLHF,TRBV20-1,few
CASSEVGSSYEQYF,TRBV6-1,few
CASSPYRAFGTDTQYF,TRBV14,few
CASSQDGGRETQYF,TRBV4-2,NA
CASTRAPDPGRITF,TRBV2,NA
CASSGQGIPEAFF,TRBV12-3/TRBV12-4,NA
CASSFVGSGGDTQYF,TRBV5-1,many